Below, 7 T cell receptor beta chains from the same sample are listed, as sequenced in a study of blood T cells in healthy people across ages. A second 7 to 11 cycle PCR used barcoded and J-beta primers. A single record per CDR3 protein comes from TCRdb applying MiXCR to the 5' RACE reads. The sample contains 650,000 to 1,000,000 distinct CDR3 sequences, about 42% of which appear only once. Sequenced sample: blood. These receptors were obtained from an elderly man in good health.

The V gene is TRBV28, the J gene TRBJ1-2; 8 bases match TRBD1. V shed 6 bases, J shed 6 bases, and the junction held 9 bases outside the gene matches. From germline, CDR1 is MDHEN and CDR2 SYDVKM. The CDR3 loop spans 14 amino acids. CDR3 sequence (DNA): TGTGCCAGCAGCACAGACAGGGGAGAGGATGGCTACACCTTC. This codes for CASSTDRGEDGYTF.

The chain employs TRBV11-3 and TRBJ2-3; 13 bases fit TRBD2. Per the germline V gene, CDR1 is SGHNT and CDR2 is YENEEA. V dropped 8 bases and J dropped 4; count of bases not matched to a gene: 6. The CDR3 is made up of 15 amino acids. CDR3 nucleotide sequence: TGTGCCAGCCGGCAGGGACTAGCGGGACCAGATACGCAGTATTTT. Amino acid sequence: CASRQGLAGPDTQYF.

This clonotype was counted between two and nine times. The chain carries TRBV13 and TRBJ2-5; D assignment may be TRBD1 or TRBD2 (5 bases each). The length of the CDR3 is 14 residues. Trimming cost V 3 bases and J 0 bases, with 8 bases left between them. The V gene's germline CDR1 is PRHDT and CDR2 FYEKMQ (reference sequence). CDR3 DNA: TGTGCCAGCAGCTTGGGACGGGACCAAGAGACCCAGTACTTC. Translated: CASSLGRDQETQYF.

CDR3 protein: CSASYRDGGNTGELFF. The DNA of the CDR3 is TGCAGTGCTAGCTACCGGGACGGGGGAAACACCGGGGAGCTGTTTTTT. The chain recombines TRBV20-1 with TRBJ2-2; D might be TRBD2 (6 bases). The germline V gene has CDR1 DFQATT and CDR2 SNEGSKA (reference sequence). CDR3 length: 16 residues. Trimming shortened V by 3 bases and J by 2 bases, and 16 bases separated the two germline ends.

This clonotype was observed many times. This chain connects TRBV7-2 to TRBJ2-7; the D is unclear. V was shortened by 5 bases and J by 4 bases, with 9 bases between the two germline ends. The germline CDR1 and CDR2 sequences are SGHTA and FQGNSA. This CDR3 spans 12 amino acids. In DNA form, the CDR3 reads TGTGCCAGCAGCCCATCCGGGTACGAGCAGTACTTC. Its protein is CASSPSGYEQYF.

Worth noting for this clonotype: This may stem from a read error, because a much larger clone lies one nucleotide away. No conserved phenylalanine or tryptophan ends this CDR3, so it is likely a read error. The rearrangement joins TRBV5-1 to TRBJ2-1; the match to TRBD1 covers 12 bases. V lost 4 bases and J lost 2; bases outside the gene matches: 10. The CDR3 length is 18 residues. Germline CDR1 SGHRS, CDR2 YFSETQ. The CDR3 coding sequence is TGCGCCAGCAGCGCGCCGGGACAGGGGGCGAAGGCCTACAATGAGCAGTTCATC. Its protein product is CASSAPGQGAKAYNEQFI.

The gene calls are TRBV5-6 and TRBJ2-7; tentatively, D is TRBD1 (5 bases). The germline CDR1 and CDR2 sequences are SGHDT and YYEEEE. V was clipped by 2 bases and J by 2 bases, with 11 bases between them. The CDR3 loop spans 14 amino acids. The CDR3 is CASSFQGRTYEQYF. The CDR3, as DNA: TGTGCCAGCAGCTTTCAGGGCAGAACCTACGAGCAGTACTTC.